This T cell receptor beta chain comes out of a study of cytomegalovirus exposure and HLA in healthy donors. Findings and limits, study-wide: According to an earlier analysis, most TCR beta V segments yielded productive rearrangements about 90% or about 30% of the time. There were some public TCRs occurring in many donors, but most TCR sequences were rare. A later analysis linked a missense variant in DCLRE1C to the trimming of TCR beta V and J genes. A few chains tied to CMV proved CMV antigen-specific in vitro.

A remark on this clone: Its target is unknown.

The CDR3 covers 12 residues. The V end was cut by 3 bases, the J end by 4 bases, with 6 bases between. Germline V gene sequence: CDR1 SGHTA, CDR2 FQGNSA. The PCR ran on 60 Vbeta and 13 Jbeta primers. Clones were sequenced by immunoSEQ multiplex PCR, and TCRdb holds only the in-frame ones, with some missing. The data contain some 100,000 clones, about 79% of them seen just once; the ten biggest clones take up roughly 1.2%. The TCR sequence derives from a woman aged 18-30 years in good health and CMV-seronegative. Sequencing was performed on PBMCs. The chain employs TRBV7-2 and TRBJ1-2, with D tentatively TRBD1 (5 bases). In DNA, the CDR3 is TGTGCCAGCAGCTTCGGGGGCTATGGCTACACCTTC. Its protein is CASSFGGYGYTF.